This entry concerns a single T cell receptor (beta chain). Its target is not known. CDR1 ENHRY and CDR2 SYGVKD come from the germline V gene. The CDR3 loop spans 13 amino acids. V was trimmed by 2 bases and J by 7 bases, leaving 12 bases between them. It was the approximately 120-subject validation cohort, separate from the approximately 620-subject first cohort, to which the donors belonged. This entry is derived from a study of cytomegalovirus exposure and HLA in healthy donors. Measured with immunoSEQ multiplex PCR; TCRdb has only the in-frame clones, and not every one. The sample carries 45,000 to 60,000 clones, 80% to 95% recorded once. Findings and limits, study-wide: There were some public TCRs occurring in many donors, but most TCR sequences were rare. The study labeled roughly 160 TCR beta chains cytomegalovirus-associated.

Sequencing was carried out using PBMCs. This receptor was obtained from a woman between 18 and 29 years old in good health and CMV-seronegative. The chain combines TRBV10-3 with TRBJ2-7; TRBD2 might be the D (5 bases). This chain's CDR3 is CAISEGVREEQYF. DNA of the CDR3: TGTGCCATCAGTGAGGGGGTACGGGAAGAGCAGTACTTC.